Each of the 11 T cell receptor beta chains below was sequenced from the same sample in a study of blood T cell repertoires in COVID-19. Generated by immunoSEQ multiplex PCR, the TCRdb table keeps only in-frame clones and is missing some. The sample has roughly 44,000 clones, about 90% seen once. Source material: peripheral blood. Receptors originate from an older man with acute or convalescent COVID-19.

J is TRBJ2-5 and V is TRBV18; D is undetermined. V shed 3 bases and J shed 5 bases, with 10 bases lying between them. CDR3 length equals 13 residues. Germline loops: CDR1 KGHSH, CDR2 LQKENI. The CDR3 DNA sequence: TGTGCCAGCTCACCGCTAGTGTGGGAGACCCAGTACTTC. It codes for CASSPLVWETQYF.

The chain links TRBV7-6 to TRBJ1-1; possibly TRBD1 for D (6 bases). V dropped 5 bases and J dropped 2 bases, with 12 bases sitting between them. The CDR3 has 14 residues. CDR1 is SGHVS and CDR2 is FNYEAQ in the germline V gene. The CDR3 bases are TGTGCCAGCAGCAAAGACAGGAGAAACACTGAAGCTTTCTTT. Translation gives CASSKDRRNTEAFF.

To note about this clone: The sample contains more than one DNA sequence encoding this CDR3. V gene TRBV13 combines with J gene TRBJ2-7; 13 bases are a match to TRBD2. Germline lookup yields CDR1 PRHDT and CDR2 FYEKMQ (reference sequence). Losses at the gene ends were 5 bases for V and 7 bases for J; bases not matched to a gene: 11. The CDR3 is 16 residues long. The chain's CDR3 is CASSPAGLAGFHEQYF. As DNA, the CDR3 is TGTGCCAGCAGCCCTGCGGGACTAGCGGGGTTCCATGAGCAGTACTTC.

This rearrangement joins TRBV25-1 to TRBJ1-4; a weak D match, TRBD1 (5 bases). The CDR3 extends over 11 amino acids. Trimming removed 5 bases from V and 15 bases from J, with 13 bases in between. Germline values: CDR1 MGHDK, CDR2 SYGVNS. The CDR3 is CASSTQGRVFF. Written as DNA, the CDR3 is TGTGCCAGCAGTACCCAGGGAAGGGTGTTTTTT. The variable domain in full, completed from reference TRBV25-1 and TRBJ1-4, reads EADIYQTPRYLVIGTGKKITLECSQTMGHDKMYWYQQDPGMELHLIHYSYGVNSTEKGDLSSESTVSRIRTEHFPLTLESARPSHTSQYLCASSTQGRVFFGSGTQLSVL.

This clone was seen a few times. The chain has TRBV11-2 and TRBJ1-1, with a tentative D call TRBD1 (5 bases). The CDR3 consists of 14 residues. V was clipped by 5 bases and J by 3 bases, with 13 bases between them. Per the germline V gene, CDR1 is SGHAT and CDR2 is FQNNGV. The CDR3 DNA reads TGTGCCAGCAGCCTGAGCAGGGTTTACACTGAAGCTTTCTTT. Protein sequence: CASSLSRVYTEAFF.

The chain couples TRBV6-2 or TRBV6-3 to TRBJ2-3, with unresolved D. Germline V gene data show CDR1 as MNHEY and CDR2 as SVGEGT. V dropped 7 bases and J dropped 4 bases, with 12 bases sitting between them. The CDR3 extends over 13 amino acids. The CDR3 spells CASTPRVPDTQYF. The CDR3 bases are TGTGCCAGCACCCCACGGGTCCCAGATACGCAGTATTTT.

The CDR3 is CASSFGQGEQYF. The CDR3 DNA follows: TGTGCCAGCAGTTTTGGGCAGGGAGAGCAGTACTTC. V and J are TRBV28 and TRBJ2-7, with D perhaps matching TRBD1 (5 bases). The germline V gene has CDR1 MDHEN and CDR2 SYDVKM. V was shortened by 3 bases and J by 7 bases, with 10 bases between the two germline ends. The CDR3 extends over 12 amino acids.

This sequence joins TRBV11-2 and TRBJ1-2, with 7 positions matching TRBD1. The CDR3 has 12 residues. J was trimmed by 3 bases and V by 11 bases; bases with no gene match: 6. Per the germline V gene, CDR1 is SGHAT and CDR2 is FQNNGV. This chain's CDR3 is CAGTEVDYGYTF. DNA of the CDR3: TGTGCCGGGACAGAGGTTGACTATGGCTACACCTTC.

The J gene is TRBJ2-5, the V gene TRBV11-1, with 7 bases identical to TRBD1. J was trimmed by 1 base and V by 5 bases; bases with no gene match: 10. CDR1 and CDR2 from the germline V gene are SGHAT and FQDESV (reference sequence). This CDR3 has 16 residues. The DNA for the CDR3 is TGTGCCAGCAGCCCTAAACAGGGGCGCGCCCAAGAGACCCAGTACTTC. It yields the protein CASSPKQGRAQETQYF.

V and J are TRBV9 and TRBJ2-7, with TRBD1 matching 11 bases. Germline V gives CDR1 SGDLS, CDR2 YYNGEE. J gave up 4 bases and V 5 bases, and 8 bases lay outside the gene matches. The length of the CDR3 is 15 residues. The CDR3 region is CASSPGQGVRYEQYF. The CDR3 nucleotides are TGTGCCAGCAGTCCGGGACAGGGGGTCAGGTACGAGCAGTACTTC.

The CDR3 reads CAISESRGAGEDTQYF. Written as DNA, the CDR3 is TGTGCCATCAGTGAGTCCCGGGGGGCTGGCGAAGATACGCAGTATTTT. This rearrangement joins TRBV10-3 to TRBJ2-3, with D perhaps TRBD2 (7 bases). The V gene's germline CDR1 is ENHRY and CDR2 SYGVKD. The CDR3 has 16 residues. V gave up 0 bases and J gave up 5 bases, with 15 bases separating them.